A single T cell receptor (beta chain) is shown here with its context. This sample was taken from a study of patients and donors after allogeneic stem cell transplantation. The germline V and J ends were trimmed by 10 bases and 5 bases, with 14 bases remaining between them. The CDR3 has 12 residues. Germline V gives CDR1 MGHDK, CDR2 SYGVNS. TCRdb recomputed calls from the RT-PCR reads with MiXCR, one row per CDR3 protein. The data hold approximately 150,000 distinct CDR3 sequences, with over 35% observed a single time. The chain has TRBV25-1 and TRBJ1-2; D gene unclear. This TCR was recovered from a human donor who was either an allogeneic HSCT recipient or a stem cell or donor lymphocyte infusion donor (not recorded which). It is not recorded whose cells these are; they may come from a transplant donor. The specimen sequenced was blood, either unsorted or a sorted T cell fraction (not recorded which). CDR3 amino acids: CATNNGRYGYTF. The CDR3 region has the DNA TGTGCCACCAACAATGGGAGGTATGGCTACACCTTC.